These 7 T cell receptor beta chains share one sample of origin, sequenced in a study of blood T cell repertoires in COVID-19 (dated by TCRdb to 2019 to 2021). Library creation used the immunoSEQ multiplex PCR assay. TCRdb's version of the immuneACCESS table is confined to in-frame rearrangements and falls short of the full clone set. An unresolved V gene accounts for under half of the shortfall where checked; the remainder is of unknown origin. The sample table contains roughly 34,000 clones; only one count was recorded for roughly 80% of them. The ten largest make up approximately 14% of the sample. Sequencing input: peripheral blood. Every receptor here comes from a man older than 75 with active or convalescent COVID-19.

This clone was seen more than once but under ten times. This chain joins TRBV2 and TRBJ2-5, with TRBD2 matching 11 bases. The CDR3 runs 15 residues. Germline V lookup: CDR1 SNHLY, CDR2 FYNNEI. J gave up 4 bases and V 6 bases, and 7 bases lay outside the gene matches. As DNA, the CDR3 is TGTGCCAGCAGCCCGACCGGGACTAGCGGAGAGACCCAGTACTTC. Translated: CASSPTGTSGETQYF.

The chain combines TRBV19 with TRBJ1-5, with 7 positions matching TRBD1. Germline V gene data show CDR1 as LNHDA and CDR2 as SQIVND (reference sequence). The CDR3 is 16 residues long. V lost 8 bases, J lost 3 bases, and 13 bases stayed unmatched. This CDR3 reads CASRLGTAQINQPQHF. The DNA for the CDR3 is TGTGCCAGTCGCTTAGGGACAGCTCAAATCAATCAGCCCCAGCATTTT.

This clone was detected only a few times. The gene calls are TRBV5-6 and TRBJ1-2, with TRBD1 matching 7 bases. V lost 6 bases and J lost 1; bases outside the gene matches: 6. Germline V lookup: CDR1 SGHDT, CDR2 YYEEEE. The CDR3 extends over 14 amino acids. CDR3 protein: CASNDRDINYGYTF. The CDR3 DNA is TGTGCCAGCAACGACAGGGATATTAACTATGGCTACACCTTC.

The chain employs TRBV28 and TRBJ2-3; 8 bases map to TRBD2. The CDR3 sequence is 16 residues long. V was clipped by 3 bases and J by 2 bases; unmatched bases: 7. Looked up from germline, CDR1 is MDHEN and CDR2 is SYDVKM. CDR3 bases: TGTGCCAGCAGTTTTTTGTTAGCGGGAATCACAGATACGCAGTATTTT. Amino acids: CASSFLLAGITDTQYF.

The V call is TRBV28, the J call TRBJ1-1; weak D call: TRBD1 (6 bases). Trimming took off 4 bases at V and 3 bases at J, with 18 bases between the two ends. The CDR3 contains 16 residues. The germline gives CDR1 MDHEN, CDR2 SYDVKM. CDR3 in DNA: TGTGCCAGCAGTTCGGGCGGGGGCTGGGGGGACACTGAAGCTTTCTTT. Translation gives CASSSGGGWGDTEAFF.

CDR3 in amino acids: CASSVEGDPYNEQFF. CDR3 nucleotides: TGTGCCAGCAGCGTAGAGGGGGACCCCTACAATGAGCAGTTCTTC. The V call is TRBV9, the J call TRBJ2-1, with D perhaps TRBD1 (6 bases). V was clipped by 0 bases and J by 2 bases, with 9 bases between them. The germline CDR1 and CDR2 sequences are SGDLS and YYNGEE. This CDR3 region has 15 residues.

This chain links TRBV15 with TRBJ2-5; 11 positions match TRBD2. Germline CDR1 LNHNV, CDR2 YYDKDF (reference sequence). V gave up 3 bases and J gave up 5 bases; unmatched junction bases: 11. The CDR3 is made up of 17 amino acids. CDR3 nucleotides: TGTGCCACCAGCAGGGAGCAAACTAGCGGGAGAGGGGAGACCCAGTACTTC. Its translation: CATSREQTSGRGETQYF. The entire variable domain, with the rest obtained from reference TRBV15 and TRBJ2-5, is as follows: DAMVIQNPRYQVTQFGKPVTLSCSQTLNHNVMYWYQQKSSQAPKLLFHYYDKDFNNEADTPDNFQSRRPNTSFCFLDIRSPGLGDTAMYLCATSREQTSGRGETQYFGPGTRLLVL.